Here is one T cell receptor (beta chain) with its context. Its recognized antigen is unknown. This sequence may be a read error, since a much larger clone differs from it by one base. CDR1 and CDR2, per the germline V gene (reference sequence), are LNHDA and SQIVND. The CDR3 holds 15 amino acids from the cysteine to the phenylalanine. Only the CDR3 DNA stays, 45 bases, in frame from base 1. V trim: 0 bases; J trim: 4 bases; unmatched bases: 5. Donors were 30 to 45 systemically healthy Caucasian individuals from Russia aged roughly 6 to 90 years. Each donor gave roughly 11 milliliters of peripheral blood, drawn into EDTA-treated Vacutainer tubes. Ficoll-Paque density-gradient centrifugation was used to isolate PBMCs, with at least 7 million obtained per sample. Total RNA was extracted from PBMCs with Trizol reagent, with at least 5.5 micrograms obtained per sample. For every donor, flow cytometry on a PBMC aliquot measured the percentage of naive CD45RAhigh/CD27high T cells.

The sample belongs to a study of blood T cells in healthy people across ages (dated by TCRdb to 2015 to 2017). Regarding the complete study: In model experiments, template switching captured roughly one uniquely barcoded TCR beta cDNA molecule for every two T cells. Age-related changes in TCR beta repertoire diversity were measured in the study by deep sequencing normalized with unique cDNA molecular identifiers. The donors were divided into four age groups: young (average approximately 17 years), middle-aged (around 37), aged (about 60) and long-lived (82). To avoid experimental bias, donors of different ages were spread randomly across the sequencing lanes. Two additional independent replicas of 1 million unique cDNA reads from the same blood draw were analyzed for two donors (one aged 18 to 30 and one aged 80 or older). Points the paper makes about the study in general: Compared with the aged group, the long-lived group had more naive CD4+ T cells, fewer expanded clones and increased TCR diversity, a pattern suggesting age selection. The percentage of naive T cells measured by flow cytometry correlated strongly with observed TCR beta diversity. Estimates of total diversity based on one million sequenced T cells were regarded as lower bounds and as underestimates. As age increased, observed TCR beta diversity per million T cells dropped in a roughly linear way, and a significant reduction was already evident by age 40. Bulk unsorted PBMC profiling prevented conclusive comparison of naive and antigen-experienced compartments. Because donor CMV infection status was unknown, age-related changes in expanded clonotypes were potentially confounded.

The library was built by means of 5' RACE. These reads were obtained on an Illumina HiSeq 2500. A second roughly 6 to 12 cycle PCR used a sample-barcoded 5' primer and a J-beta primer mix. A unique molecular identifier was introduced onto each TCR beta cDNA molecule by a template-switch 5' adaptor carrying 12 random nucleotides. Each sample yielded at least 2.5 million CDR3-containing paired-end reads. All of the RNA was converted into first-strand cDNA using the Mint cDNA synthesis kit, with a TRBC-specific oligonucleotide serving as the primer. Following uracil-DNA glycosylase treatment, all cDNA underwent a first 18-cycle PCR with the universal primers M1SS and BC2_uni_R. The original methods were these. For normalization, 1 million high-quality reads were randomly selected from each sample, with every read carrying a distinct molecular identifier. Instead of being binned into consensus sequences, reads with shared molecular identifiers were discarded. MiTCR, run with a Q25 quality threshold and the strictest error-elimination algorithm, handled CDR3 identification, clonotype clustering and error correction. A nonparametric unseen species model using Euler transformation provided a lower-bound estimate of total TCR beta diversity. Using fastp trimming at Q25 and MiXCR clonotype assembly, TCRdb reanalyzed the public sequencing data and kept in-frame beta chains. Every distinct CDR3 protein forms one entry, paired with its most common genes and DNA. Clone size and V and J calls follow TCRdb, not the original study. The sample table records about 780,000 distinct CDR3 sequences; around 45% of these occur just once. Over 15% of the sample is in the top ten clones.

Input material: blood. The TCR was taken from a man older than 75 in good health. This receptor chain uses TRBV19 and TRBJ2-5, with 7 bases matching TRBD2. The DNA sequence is TGTGCCAGTAGTATAGATCAAGCGGGGCGAGAGACCCAGTACTTC. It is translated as CASSIDQAGRETQYF. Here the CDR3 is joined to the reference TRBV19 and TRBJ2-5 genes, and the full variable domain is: DGGITQSPKYLFRKEGQNVTLSCEQNLNHDAMYWYRQDPGQGLRLIYYSQIVNDFQKGDIAEGYSVSREKKESFPLTVTSAQKNPTAFYLCASSIDQAGRETQYFGPGTRLLVL.